Shown below are 27 T cell receptor beta chains from a single sample sequenced in a study of spatial heterogeneity in lung cancer (dated by TCRdb to the late 2010s). The sample's time point label, decoded: blood at routine non-recurrence follow-up after resection. Without any cell sorting, TCR sequencing was performed on whole RNA extracted either from tumor and nontumor lung tissue or from cryopreserved PBMC samples. Receptor libraries were prepared by 5' RACE. These reads were obtained on a NextSeq 500. TCRdb reprocessing: public reads trimmed at Q25 with fastp, clones called with MiXCR, in-frame beta chains kept. Each entry merges the rows of one CDR3 protein and shows their most common DNA and genes. For this sample the table gives around 110,000 distinct CDR3 sequences, of which 9% to 15% were detected only once. The leading ten clones occupy around a sixth of the sample. The sample here was PBMCs, taken at follow-up. The receptors were gathered from a male donor with early-stage non-small cell lung cancer.

This clonotype was seen repeatedly, ten times or more. CDR3 residues: CASSVTGGYNEQFF. In DNA form, the CDR3 reads TGTGCCAGCAGTGTGACAGGGGGCTACAATGAGCAGTTCTTC. V and J are TRBV25-1 and TRBJ2-1; 9 nucleotides match TRBD1. Per the germline V gene, CDR1 is MGHDK and CDR2 is SYGVNS. J gave up 3 bases and V 4 bases, and 1 base lay outside the gene matches. The CDR3 length is 14 residues.

This clonotype occurred a few times. This chain connects TRBV7-8 to TRBJ1-4; D might be TRBD1 (6 bases). The length of the CDR3 is 14 residues. The germline gives CDR1 SGHVS, CDR2 FQNEAQ. V dropped 7 bases and J dropped 8 bases, with 17 bases sitting between them. CDR3 protein: CASTPRGRGEKLFF. CDR3 bases: TGTGCCAGCACCCCACGGGGGCGGGGGGAAAAACTGTTTTTT.

This clonotype came up many times. The chain couples TRBV6-2 or TRBV6-3 to TRBJ1-5; D gene unclear. This CDR3 is 17 amino acids long. Trimming stripped 0 bases from V and 4 bases from J, with 16 bases between. Germline CDR1 and CDR2: MNHEY and SVGEGT. CDR3 sequence: CASSYSWQVVKNQPQHF. The CDR3 DNA reads as TGTGCCAGCAGTTACTCGTGGCAGGTAGTGAAGAATCAGCCCCAGCATTTT.

CDR3 DNA: TGCGCCAGCAGCCAAGTACCAGGGCCCCAAGAGACCCAGTACTTC. Translation gives CASSQVPGPQETQYF. This chain joins TRBV4-3 and TRBJ2-5, with D possibly TRBD1 on 5 matching bases. Germline V lookup: CDR1 LGHNA, CDR2 YSLEER. CDR3 length: 15 amino acids. The V end was cut by 1 base, the J end by 1 base, with 10 bases between.

This clonotype has only a few counts. The J gene is TRBJ2-7, the V gene TRBV27; the match to TRBD2 covers 7 bases. This CDR3 comprises 15 residues. Trimming removed 5 bases from V and 6 bases from J; junction bases left unmatched: 13. The germline V gene encodes CDR1 MNHEY and CDR2 SMNVEV (reference sequence). The CDR3 loop is CASSPLAGEGGEQYF. The CDR3 bases are TGTGCCAGCAGTCCCCTTGCGGGGGAGGGCGGCGAGCAGTACTTC.

On this clonotype itself: An end of the junction differs from the germline gene, which may be a read error. The chain uses TRBV6-5 and TRBJ1-1, with a tentative D call TRBD1 (5 bases). The germline gives CDR1 MNHEY, CDR2 SVGAGI. This CDR3 is built from 13 residues. The CDR3 is CASKPTGNTEAFF. The DNA of the CDR3 is TGTGCCAGCAAACCTACAGGAAACACGGAAGCTTTCTTT.

This clonotype was counted at least ten times. No conserved phenylalanine or tryptophan is present at the end of the CDR3, so a read error is the likely explanation. The DNA is left out, because the CDR3 cannot be placed on it with certainty; the CDR3 is given as TCRdb lists it. The chain is built from TRBV5-1 and TRBJ1-6. The CDR3 spans 10 residues, counting both ends. The germline CDR1 and CDR2 sequences are SGHRS and YFSETQ. The CDR3: CAIPWPVRGR.

The chain is built from TRBV6-4 and TRBJ2-7, with TRBD2 matching over 7 bases. The CDR3 totals 14 residues. V was pared by 5 bases and J by 5 bases, with 9 bases of the junction left unmatched. Looked up from germline, CDR1 is MRHNA and CDR2 is SNTAGT. CDR3 in amino acids: CASSPRTSCHEQYF. DNA of the CDR3: TGTGCCAGCAGTCCTCGGACTAGTTGCCACGAGCAGTACTTC.

This chain joins TRBV12-3 or TRBV12-4 and TRBJ1-5; 7 bases agree with TRBD1. V dropped 5 bases and J dropped 1; count of bases not matched to a gene: 5. There are 15 residues in the CDR3. The CDR3 DNA reads as TGTGCCAGCAGTGAACAGGGGACCAGCAATCAGCCCCAGCATTTT. Translated: CASSEQGTSNQPQHF.

The rearrangement joins TRBV15 to TRBJ2-5; D may be TRBD1 (6 bases). Germline CDR1 LNHNV, CDR2 YYDKDF (reference sequence). V gave up 0 bases and J gave up 2 bases, with 7 bases separating them. The CDR3 spans 14 residues. The CDR3 here is CATSRDRGQETQYF. As DNA, the CDR3 is TGTGCCACCAGCAGAGACAGGGGACAAGAGACCCAGTACTTC.

CDR3 nucleotides: TGTGCCAGCAGTGACTCGTCGATACCGGGCACAGATACGCAGTATTTT. Translated: CASSDSSIPGTDTQYF. This chain links TRBV6-4 with TRBJ2-3; D ambiguous. Germline lookup yields CDR1 MRHNA and CDR2 SNTAGT. With 0 bases removed from V and 1 base from J, the gap between germline ends came to 11 bases. CDR3 length: 16 amino acids.

This clonotype was recorded a few times. The V call is TRBV7-6, the J call TRBJ1-1; D ambiguous. Looked up from germline, CDR1 is SGHVS and CDR2 is FNYEAQ. V was cut by 2 bases and J by 3 bases, with 16 bases left in between. The CDR3 totals 16 residues. The CDR3 sequence is CASSLSSRVTDTEAFF. The CDR3 nucleotides read TGTGCCAGCAGCTTATCGTCCCGGGTCACTGACACTGAAGCTTTCTTT. Supplemented by reference TRBV7-6 and TRBJ1-1, the full variable domain reads GAGVSQSPRYKVTKRGQDVALRCDPISGHVSLYWYRQALGQGPEFLTYFNYEAQQDKSGLPNDRFSAERPEGSISTLTIQRTEQRDSAMYRCASSLSSRVTDTEAFFGQGTRLTVV.

This clonotype was seen ten or more times. This rearrangement joins TRBV27 to TRBJ1-2, with D possibly being TRBD1 (6 bases). Germline CDR1 MNHEY, CDR2 SMNVEV (reference sequence). The CDR3 length is 15 residues. Trimming took off 7 bases at V and 2 bases at J, with 17 bases between the two ends. The CDR3 DNA sequence: TGTGCCAGCAAATTATACAGGGACTCAAACTATGGCTACACCTTC. This sequence encodes CASKLYRDSNYGYTF.

In this sample, this clonotype turned up many times. The genes are TRBV15 and TRBJ2-7, with D possibly TRBD1 on 6 matching bases. CDR1 and CDR2 (germline): LNHNV, YYDKDF (reference sequence). Trimming took 5 bases from V and 2 from J, leaving 13 bases between them. CDR3 length: 14 amino acids. CDR3 bases: TGTGCCACCAGCTCCACAGGGAATACCTACGAGCAGTACTTC. Protein product: CATSSTGNTYEQYF.

This clonotype occurred a few times. The chain is built from TRBV7-6 and TRBJ2-6; D unresolved. Germline V gene data show CDR1 as SGHVS and CDR2 as FNYEAQ. This CDR3 contains 14 residues. V lost 1 base to trimming and J lost 6 bases, with 7 bases between them. In nucleotides, the CDR3 is TGTGCCAGCAGCTTAGGGGTCTCGGCCAACGTCCTGACTTTC. Its protein product is CASSLGVSANVLTF.

This clonotype turned up a few times. This chain connects TRBV7-9 to TRBJ2-6; D uncertain. V was clipped by 8 bases and J by 0 bases, with 5 bases between them. Germline assignment: CDR1 SEHNR and CDR2 FQNEAQ (reference sequence). The CDR3 is made up of 13 amino acids. The CDR3 DNA reads as TGTGCCAGCGTAAGCTCTGGGGCCAACGTCCTGACTTTC. Protein: CASVSSGANVLTF.

This chain links TRBV3-2 with TRBJ2-3; the table's D call TRBD2 went unverified against the DNA. TRBV3-2 is a pseudogene segment. CDR3 length: 17 residues. The CDR3 DNA reads TGTGCCAGCAGCCAAGATAAACTAGCGGGGAACATAGGGACGCAGTATTTT. Translating it yields CASSQDKLAGNIGTQYF.

This clonotype was recorded only once. CDR3 bases: TGCAGTGCTAGCAGCGGGACAGGGAGGTCCTACGAGCAGTACTTC. It codes for CSASSGTGRSYEQYF. The chain uses TRBV20-1 and TRBJ2-7, with 9 bases aligning to TRBD1. Germline V gives CDR1 DFQATT, CDR2 SNEGSKA (reference sequence). The CDR3 is 15 residues long. After removal of 3 bases from V and 1 base from J, the junction contained 7 bases not matched to a gene.

The V and J genes are TRBV2 and TRBJ1-1; no reliable D call. Germline CDR1 and CDR2: SNHLY and FYNNEI. Trimming took 4 bases from V and 3 from J, leaving 9 bases between them. The CDR3 totals 13 residues. The CDR3 protein is CASSGREYTEAFF. The CDR3 bases are TGTGCCAGCAGTGGTAGGGAGTACACTGAAGCTTTCTTT.

This clonotype occurred many times. The rearrangement joins TRBV10-3 to TRBJ1-1; TRBD1 is a possible D gene (5 bases). Trimming took off 11 bases at V and 5 bases at J, with 18 bases between the two ends. Germline-derived CDR1 and CDR2 are ENHRY and SYGVKD. The CDR3 has 13 residues. CDR3 DNA sequence: TGTGCCCAAGGGGCGGGGGACGGGACTGAAGCTTTCTTT. It yields the protein CAQGAGDGTEAFF.

This clonotype was seen a few times. The chain links TRBV12-3 or TRBV12-4 to TRBJ2-2; no reliable D call. CDR3 length: 15 amino acids. Trimming pared 5 bases from V and 0 bases from J, leaving 10 bases between. CDR3 residues: CASSRMGSNTGELFF. The CDR3 DNA follows: TGTGCCAGCAGTCGGATGGGTTCGAACACCGGGGAGCTGTTTTTT.

The chain recombines TRBV18 with TRBJ1-6; a possible D gene is TRBD1 (5 bases). Germline lookup yields CDR1 KGHSH and CDR2 LQKENI. This CDR3 is 17 amino acids long. Trimming stripped 2 bases from V and 11 bases from J, with 22 bases between. CDR3 residues: CASSPVFSTGVGAPLHF. The CDR3 nucleotides read TGTGCCAGCTCACCAGTTTTTTCGACCGGCGTGGGGGCACCCCTCCACTTT. Complete variable domain (other parts from reference TRBV18 and TRBJ1-6): NAGVMQNPRHLVRRRGQEARLRCSPMKGHSHVYWYRQLPEEGLKFMVYLQKENIIDESGMPKERFSAEFPKEGPSILRIQQVVRGDSAAYFCASSPVFSTGVGAPLHFGNGTRLTVT.

CDR3 protein: CSAQASSNQPQHF. The CDR3 nucleotides are TGCAGTGCTCAGGCGTCTAGCAATCAGCCCCAGCATTTT. The chain has TRBV20-1 and TRBJ1-5; D ambiguous. V shed 5 bases and J shed 0 bases, with 8 bases lying between them. The CDR3 is 13 residues long. Per germline, CDR1 DFQATT and CDR2 SNEGSKA (reference sequence).

The CDR3 bases are TGTGCCAGCAGAGAGACAGGGGGTCAAATCCAGTTCTTC. It is translated as CASRETGGQIQFF. The rearrangement links TRBV2 to TRBJ2-1; 9 bases are shared with TRBD1. The CDR3 is 13 amino acids. V lost 6 bases to trimming and J lost 13 bases; unmatched junction nucleotides: 10. Per the germline V gene, CDR1 is SNHLY and CDR2 is FYNNEI.

The chain couples TRBV9 to TRBJ1-4; no clear D. Germline values: CDR1 SGDLS, CDR2 YYNGEE. The CDR3 spans 14 residues. Trimming shortened V by 2 bases and J by 0 bases, and 5 bases separated the two germline ends. Written as DNA, the CDR3 is TGTGCCAGCAGCGTCAGAGCAACTAATGAAAAACTGTTTTTT. Residues: CASSVRATNEKLFF.

This clonotype was seen more than once but under ten times. The chain combines TRBV12-3 or TRBV12-4 with TRBJ2-7, with D perhaps matching TRBD2 (5 bases). The V end was cut by 6 bases, the J end by 6 bases, with 12 bases between. The CDR3 length is 12 residues. The CDR3 region has the DNA TGTGCCAGCAGCCCTCGGGAAGCCGAGCAGTACTTC. It is translated as CASSPREAEQYF.

This clonotype turned up a few times. The V call is TRBV5-5, the J call TRBJ2-5, with 10 positions matching TRBD2. V lost 0 bases to trimming and J lost 1 base; unmatched junction nucleotides: 6. Germline lookup yields CDR1 SGHKS and CDR2 YYEKEE (reference sequence). This CDR3 spans 17 amino acids. CDR3 region: CASSLARSSGGQETQYF. DNA for the CDR3: TGTGCCAGCAGCTTGGCCAGGTCTAGCGGGGGCCAAGAGACCCAGTACTTC.